Shown below are 5 T cell receptor beta chains from a single sample sequenced in a study of post-analysis software for immune sequencing data. Notes on the study in general: There were five or six TRBV segments more frequent in patients than controls, and TRBV5-6, TRBV5-1 and TRBV20-1 were among them.

The TCR beta cDNA libraries carried unique molecular identifiers. TCRdb re-called the PCR reads with MiXCR, one entry per CDR3 protein. The sample lists more than 450,000 distinct CDR3 sequences; roughly 34% were seen once. Their recognized antigens are unknown. Sequencing was performed on blood. These receptors were collected from a girl aged 2 to 17 with multiple sclerosis.

This clonotype was seen more than once but under ten times. The V gene is TRBV20-1, the J gene TRBJ2-7; D is ambiguous. Trimming took off 3 bases at V and 2 bases at J, with 17 bases between the two ends. This CDR3 region has 15 residues. Germline CDR1 reads DFQATT; CDR2 reads SNEGSKA (reference sequence). This CDR3 is CSASSEAPSTYEQYF. In DNA form, the CDR3 reads TGCAGTGCTAGCTCCGAGGCCCCCAGCACCTACGAGCAGTACTTC.

There are a few counts of this clonotype. The chain is built from TRBV5-6 and TRBJ2-6; 7 positions agree with TRBD1. V lost 3 bases, J lost 2 bases, and 5 bases stayed unmatched. In germline, CDR1 is SGHDT, CDR2 YYEEEE. The CDR3 runs to 16 residues. The CDR3 loop reads CASSSLQGTGANVLTF. The CDR3 nucleotides read TGTGCCAGCAGCTCGTTACAGGGGACTGGGGCCAACGTCCTGACTTTC.

The J gene is TRBJ1-1, the V gene TRBV6-5; TRBD1 might be the D (5 bases). Germline V CDR1 and CDR2: MNHEY, SVGAGI. CDR3 length: 14 amino acids. The V end lost 0 bases, the J end lost 3 bases, and 8 bases lay between the germline ends. The CDR3 bases are TGTGCCAGCAGTTACTCGATAGGGGACACTGAAGCTTTCTTT. Amino acids: CASSYSIGDTEAFF.

Regarding this clonotype: At one boundary the junction diverges from the germline segment, which might be a read error. V and J are TRBV3-1 and TRBJ1-2; D unclear. The CDR3 has 14 amino acids. The germline gives CDR1 LGHDT, CDR2 YNNKEL (reference sequence). CDR3 DNA: TGTGCCAGCAACCAAGATTACAGAAACTATGGCTACACCTTC. Protein: CASNQDYRNYGYTF. The full variable domain, its missing parts supplied by reference TRBV3-1 and TRBJ1-2, is DTAVSQTPKYLVTQMGNDKSIKCEQNLGHDTMYWYKQDSKKFLKIMFSYNNKELIINETVPNRFSPKSPDKAHLNLHINSLELGDSAVYFCASNQDYRNYGYTFGSGTRLTVV.

This clonotype was observed a few times. The CDR3: CASSRRAVFSYEQYF. The CDR3 DNA is TGTGCCAGCAGCCGGAGAGCCGTCTTCTCCTACGAGCAGTACTTC. The chain is built from TRBV11-2 and TRBJ2-7, with unresolved D. Trimming removed 5 bases from V and 0 bases from J, with 14 bases in between. There are 15 residues in the CDR3. CDR1 and CDR2 from the germline V gene are SGHAT and FQNNGV.